This T cell receptor beta chain was captured in a study of tumor-infiltrating lymphocytes in localized non-small cell lung cancer. Study conclusions and caveats: TCR sequencing covered a subset of patients with enough tissue.

Only a few counts were recorded for this clone. Its antigen is undetermined. Germline lookup yields CDR1 SGHTS and CDR2 YDEGEE. The V segment lost 4 bases and the J segment 7 bases; nucleotides outside the gene matches: 3. The CDR3 totals 14 residues. Method: immunoSEQ multiplex PCR; TCRdb's copy keeps in-frame clones and lacks some. This table holds 21,000 or so clones, around two thirds found once. The chain has TRBV5-8 and TRBJ1-6, with TRBD1 matching over 9 bases. Sequenced material: lung tumor tissue. The TCR was taken from a human donor with non-small cell lung cancer. This chain's CDR3 is CASSPGQGNSPLHF. CDR3 sequence (DNA): TGTGCCAGCAGCCCAGGACAGGGGAATTCACCCCTCCACTTT.